This TCR beta chain was identified in a study of T cell responses to AZD1222 COVID-19 vaccine (dated by TCRdb to the early 2020s). Turning to the overall study: AZD1222 recipients with second doses at about 4 weeks or about 12 weeks were pooled, because spike-specific TCR depth and breadth did not differ between schedules. TCR sequencing was performed for more than 230 trial participants, of whom some 200 were given two doses of AZD1222 and some 26 were given two doses of MenACWY control vaccine. Trial participants were enrolled by age into 18-55, 56-69 and 70-plus year subgroups, with roughly 160, 29 and 62 TCR-sequenced participants respectively. Overall study results and their limits: Only five or six AZD1222 recipients were SARS-CoV-2 seropositive at baseline, limiting conclusions about previously exposed vaccinees. Because no samples from the day 14 peak response were available, repertoires could be characterized only after the peak T cell response. After two AZD1222 doses, both the breadth and the depth of spike-specific TCRs were significantly higher than at day 0 and than in MenACWY recipients. Nearly half of unique spike-specific TCRs reportedly recognized epitopes outside regions mutated in the B.1.351 and B.1.1.7 variants. The 56-69-year group was small, and its depth increase did not reach significance, likely because of low power. CD4 TCRs associated with the vaccine covered the entire spike protein, and the dominant responses were in regions 160-218 and 743-854. Participants were mostly white British, with more females than males. The authors suggested clonal diversity may have been underestimated.

The CDR3 regions of human TCRbeta chains were analyzed by immunosequencing. The published analysis was carried out like this. Repertoire TCRs were checked for matches against a reference library of SARS-CoV-2-specific TCRs that had been generated using the MIRA antigen-specificity platform. Breadth was defined as the fraction of unique TCRs that were SARS-CoV-2-associated. Depth was defined as the fraction of total T cells that were SARS-CoV-2-associated. Using the MIRA data, each spike-specific TCR was mapped to the spike region that the TCR reacts to and placed in a CD4 or CD8 class. Log10-transformed breadth and depth values were compared by one-way ANOVA with Sidak's multiple comparisons tests. Sourced from immuneACCESS, this table was stored by TCRdb with only in-frame sequences that have V and J called. A share of the clones is absent; for the studies checked, an unresolved V gene accounts for under half, and the remainder has no known explanation. The V and J calls and clone size come from that table; D and trimming were worked out from the DNA. The sample data list some 120,000 clones, and approximately 83% of these were observed just once. The ten top clones hold about 1.6% of the sample.

Interpreted using the paper, the time point label stands for: baseline before first vaccination. Vaccinee samples came from UK trials COV001 and COV002, including a single-blind randomized controlled phase 2/3 trial of AZD1222 (ChAdOx1 nCoV-19) in healthy adults. For TCRbeta chain sequencing, PBMC samples from trial participants were taken at day 0 and at day 28 after the second dose. Concerning this clone itself: The clone's antigen remains unknown. Per-nucleotide qualities are absent, and no much larger clonotype sits a single base away.

The germline V gene gives CDR1 as SGHTA and CDR2 as FQGTGA. The CDR3 goes from the cysteine to the phenylalanine over 13 residues. The retained sequence is limited to the CDR3, 39 bases, with the frame set at the first base. V is pared back by 0 bases and J by 5 bases, with 7 bases lying between the germline termini. The TCR was taken from an adult in good health. The rearranged segments are TRBV7-3 and TRBJ1-1, with no confidently assigned D gene. The sequenced sample was peripheral blood, obtained on day 0 of AZD1222 vaccination. CDR3 region: CASSLTAVTEAFF. The base sequence is TGTGCCAGCAGCTTAACCGCGGTGACTGAAGCTTTCTTT.